This T cell receptor beta chain was sequenced during a study of PD-1 blockade in classical Hodgkin lymphoma. Study conclusions and caveats: After ASCT, patients who started nivolumab under 1 year later were excluded. Newly diagnosed patients were reported to exhibit reduced baseline TCR diversity relative to healthy donors.

Germline CDR1 and CDR2: PRHDT and FYEKMQ (reference sequence). V lost 1 base, J lost 7 bases, and 10 bases lay in between. This CDR3 spans 14 amino acids. As concerns this clone: No antigen is known for it.

Libraries were prepared by immunoSEQ multiplex PCR; TCRdb keeps only in-frame clonotypes and omits some of them. The table has 30,000 to 45,000 clones, around 86% seen once; the top ten hold roughly 9%. Every single patient, without exception, relapsed after autologous stem cell transplantation, and brentuximab vedotin exposure varied. Complete response, partial response or progressive disease was recorded as best response. The chain joins TRBV13 to TRBJ1-4, with unresolved D. The TCR comes from a human donor with classical Hodgkin lymphoma. This material consisted of peripheral blood mononuclear cells (PBMCs), taken at baseline. DNA for the CDR3: TGTGCCAGCAGCTTAGAGGGAGGAGGTGAAAAACTGTTTTTT. This sequence encodes CASSLEGGGEKLFF.